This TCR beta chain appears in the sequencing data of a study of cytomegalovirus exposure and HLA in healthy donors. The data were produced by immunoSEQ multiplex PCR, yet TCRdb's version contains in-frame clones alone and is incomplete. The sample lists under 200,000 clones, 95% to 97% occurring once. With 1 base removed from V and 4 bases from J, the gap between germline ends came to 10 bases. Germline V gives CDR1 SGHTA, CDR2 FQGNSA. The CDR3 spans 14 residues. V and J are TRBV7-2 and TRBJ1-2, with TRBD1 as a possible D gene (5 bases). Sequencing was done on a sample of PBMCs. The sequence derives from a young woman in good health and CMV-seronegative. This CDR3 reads CASSLVGGSYGYTF. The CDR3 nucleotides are TGTGCCAGCAGCTTAGTGGGGGGGAGCTATGGCTACACCTTC.